The 25 T cell receptor beta chains presented below share a single source sample, sequenced in a study of blood T cell repertoires in COVID-19 (dated by TCRdb to 2019 to 2021). Library preparation employed the immunoSEQ multiplex PCR assay. In TCRdb, the immuneACCESS table is reduced to in-frame sequences with V and J assigned. These tables do not hold every clone; where another copy was compared, an unresolved V gene accounts for under half, and the others remain unexplained. Across this sample there are 200,000 to 300,000 clones, with about 87% seen only once. In total, the top ten clones hold more than 0.95% of the sample. Material: PBMCs or T cells enriched from blood (not recorded which). All receptors derive from a woman aged 40 to 50 with acute COVID-19.

This clone was found once. This chain connects TRBV18 to TRBJ2-7; 7 nucleotides agree with TRBD1. Germline V gives CDR1 KGHSH, CDR2 LQKENI. V trimming: 3 bases; J trimming: 3 bases; junction bases outside the gene matches: 5. CDR3 size: 14 residues. The CDR3 is CASSPGQTDYEQYF. The CDR3, as DNA: TGTGCCAGCTCACCGGGACAGACAGACTACGAGCAGTACTTC.

This clone was seen only a few times. The rearrangement uses TRBV13 and TRBJ2-3; 8 nucleotides agree with TRBD2. CDR1 is PRHDT and CDR2 is FYEKMQ in the germline V gene (reference sequence). J was trimmed by 0 bases and V by 3 bases; bases with no gene match: 5. This CDR3 region has 16 residues. CDR3 region: CASSLYSGGSTDTQYF. The CDR3 DNA follows: TGTGCCAGCAGCTTGTATTCGGGAGGGAGCACAGATACGCAGTATTTT.

The chain links TRBV3-1 (or the pseudogene TRBV3-2) to TRBJ1-5, with 7 bases fitting TRBD1. The junction had 5 bases not matched to a gene; V was cut back by 4 bases and J by 5 bases. The germline V gene encodes CDR1 LGHDT and CDR2 YNNKEL (reference sequence). This CDR3 comprises 14 residues. The CDR3 nucleotides are TGTGCCAGCAGCCTCGGACAGGTAGATCAGCCCCAGCATTTT. Translation gives CASSLGQVDQPQHF.

This chain connects TRBV28 to TRBJ1-1; the D is unclear. The CDR3 covers 15 residues. Looked up from germline, CDR1 is MDHEN and CDR2 is SYDVKM. Trimming cost V 1 base and J 0 bases, with 9 bases left between them. The CDR3 DNA reads TGTGCCAGCAGTTTATATAGCGTTCTGAACACTGAAGCTTTCTTT. It translates to CASSLYSVLNTEAFF.

The gene calls are TRBV7-8 and TRBJ1-2; D possibly corresponds to TRBD1 (5 bases). Per germline, CDR1 SGHVS and CDR2 FQNEAQ. The length of the CDR3 is 14 residues. V lost 1 base and J lost 8, with 14 bases in between. This chain's CDR3 is CASSLGGRGTGYTF. The CDR3 DNA reads TGTGCCAGCAGCTTAGGAGGGAGGGGAACGGGCTACACCTTC.

This chain links TRBV4-3 with TRBJ2-5; D is possibly TRBD2 (5 bases). The CDR3 covers 16 residues. The ends were cut back, 0 bases at V and 7 bases at J, with 18 bases in the middle. CDR1 is LGHNA, CDR2 YSLEER, per germline. In DNA form, the CDR3 reads TGCGCCAGCAGCCAAGATCTCTACTCCCGGGGTGGGACCCAGTACTTC. Its translation is CASSQDLYSRGGTQYF.

The rearrangement joins TRBV11-3 to TRBJ1-4; D unclear. Trimming stripped 5 bases from V and 8 bases from J, with 12 bases between. CDR1 and CDR2 from the germline V gene are SGHNT and YENEEA. The CDR3 runs to 13 residues. The CDR3 loop reads CASSEGGKEKLFF. The CDR3 DNA reads TGTGCCAGCAGCGAAGGCGGAAAGGAAAAACTGTTTTTT.

The chain carries TRBV19 and TRBJ2-5, with 9 nucleotides matching TRBD2. CDR3 length: 16 residues. Germline lookup yields CDR1 LNHDA and CDR2 SQIVND (reference sequence). V shed 5 bases, J shed 5 bases, and the junction held 12 bases outside the gene matches. The CDR3 here is CASSPSGRQGRETQYF. The CDR3, as DNA: TGTGCCAGTAGTCCAAGCGGGAGGCAAGGACGGGAGACCCAGTACTTC.

In its sample, this clone was seen once. The J gene is TRBJ1-2, the V gene TRBV7-9; 8 nucleotides agree with TRBD1. This CDR3 region has 16 residues. J gave up 7 bases and V 2 bases, and 12 bases lay outside the gene matches. Germline V gives CDR1 SEHNR, CDR2 FQNEAQ (reference sequence). The CDR3 nucleotides read TGTGCCAGCAGCTTAAATTCCCTTGCAGGGGGCGGTGGCTACACCTTC. Its protein product is CASSLNSLAGGGGYTF.

The V gene is TRBV10-3, the J gene TRBJ1-6; unclear D gene. There are 15 residues in the CDR3. CDR1 is ENHRY, CDR2 SYGVKD, per germline. Between the trimmed V and J ends, which lost 6 bases and 8 bases, there was a span of 17 bases. The CDR3 loop reads CAISVGRQGDSPLHF. The DNA for the CDR3 is TGTGCCATCAGCGTGGGTCGGCAAGGAGATTCACCCCTCCACTTT.

The chain employs TRBV9 and TRBJ2-1, with 9 bases fitting TRBD2. The CDR3 has 17 amino acids. V lost 0 bases and J lost 10; bases outside the gene matches: 14. Germline values: CDR1 SGDLS, CDR2 YYNGEE. The CDR3 DNA reads TGTGCCAGCAGCGTAGAGACCGGGGCTAGCGGGAAGGACGAGCAGTTCTTC. Protein: CASSVETGASGKDEQFF.

This chain uses TRBV19 with TRBJ2-5, with D hard to call. This CDR3 has 13 amino acids. Germline CDR1 is LNHDA and CDR2 is SQIVND (reference sequence). V was shortened by 5 bases and J by 5 bases, with 12 bases between the two germline ends. The CDR3 is CASSFRRTETQYF. CDR3 coding DNA: TGTGCCAGTAGTTTCAGGCGTACGGAGACCCAGTACTTC.

The V call is TRBV7-9, the J call TRBJ2-7; D perhaps matches TRBD1 (6 bases). The CDR3 is 14 residues long. From germline, CDR1 is SEHNR and CDR2 FQNEAQ (reference sequence). The ends were cut back, 5 bases at V and 2 bases at J, with 13 bases in the middle. The CDR3: CASSPRGVPYEQYF. CDR3 in DNA: TGTGCCAGCAGCCCCAGGGGAGTACCCTACGAGCAGTACTTC. Based on the CDR3 plus reference TRBV7-9 and TRBJ2-7, the full variable domain is DTGVSQNPRHKITKRGQNVTFRCDPISEHNRLYWYRQTLGQGPEFLTYFQNEAQLEKSRLLSDRFSAERPKGSFSTLEIQRTEQGDSAMYLCASSPRGVPYEQYFGPGTRLTVT.

The chain employs TRBV5-1 and TRBJ2-3; 9 bases fit TRBD2. There are 16 residues in the CDR3. Germline CDR1 and CDR2: SGHRS and YFSETQ. V lost 0 bases and J lost 4; bases outside the gene matches: 6. This CDR3 is CASSLGVAGDADTQYF. CDR3 nucleotide sequence: TGCGCCAGCAGCTTGGGGGTAGCGGGAGACGCAGATACGCAGTATTTT.

The rearrangement joins TRBV29-1 to TRBJ2-5; the match to TRBD1 covers 9 bases. Germline V gene data show CDR1 as SQVTM and CDR2 as ANQGSEA. The V gene end was trimmed by 7 bases and the J gene end by 5 bases; junction bases not matched to a gene: 8. There are 13 residues in the CDR3. DNA of the CDR3: TGCAGCGCTGGACAGGGGTTTACGGAGACCCAGTACTTC. Its protein is CSAGQGFTETQYF.

V usage is TRBV7-6 and J usage is TRBJ2-1, with 12 bases that match TRBD2. The germline CDR1 and CDR2 sequences are SGHVS and FNYEAQ. J lost 1 base, V lost 1 base, and 14 bases had no gene match. The CDR3 is made up of 21 amino acids. The CDR3 DNA is TGTGCCAGCAGCTTAGGGGAAACGGGACTAGCGGGTTTTGGATCCTACAATGAGCAGTTCTTC. This codes for CASSLGETGLAGFGSYNEQFF.

This chain uses TRBV24-1 with TRBJ2-2; 9 nucleotides align to TRBD2. CDR1 and CDR2 from the germline V gene are KGHDR and SFDVKD. Trimming removed 3 bases from V and 7 bases from J; junction bases left unmatched: 8. This CDR3 spans 16 amino acids. DNA for the CDR3: TGTGCCACCAGTGATACCCTAGCGGGAAATAGCGGGGAGCTGTTTTTT. The encoded protein is CATSDTLAGNSGELFF.

The sample holds a few counts of this clone. The rearrangement joins TRBV7-2 to TRBJ1-2, with a possible D match to TRBD1 (6 bases). Trimming stripped 5 bases from V and 9 bases from J, with 25 bases between. This CDR3 comprises 16 residues. Germline V gives CDR1 SGHTA, CDR2 FQGNSA. This chain's CDR3 is CASSQRGMGKVESYTF. In DNA form, the CDR3 reads TGTGCCAGCAGCCAGAGGGGGATGGGGAAAGTCGAGAGCTACACCTTC.

This clone was counted a single time. The chain has TRBV30 and TRBJ2-3; 10 bases line up with TRBD1. The CDR3 loop spans 14 amino acids. The V and J ends lost 6 bases and 1 base, in that order; junction bases with no gene match: 4. Germline CDR1 reads GTSNPN; CDR2 reads SVGIG (reference sequence). CDR3 amino acids: CACDRGLRTDTQYF. The DNA for the CDR3 is TGTGCCTGCGACAGGGGGCTGCGCACAGATACGCAGTATTTT. The full variable domain, completed using reference TRBV30 and TRBJ2-3, is SQTIHQWPATLVQPVGSPLSLECTVEGTSNPNLYWYRQAAGRGLQLLFYSVGIGQISSEVPQNLSASRPQDRQFILSSKKLLLSDSGFYLCACDRGLRTDTQYFGPGTRLTVL.

V is TRBV9 and J is TRBJ2-5; D uncertain. Per the germline V gene, CDR1 is SGDLS and CDR2 is YYNGEE. The CDR3 covers 17 residues. V was clipped by 2 bases and J by 3 bases, with 20 bases between them. CDR3 coding DNA: TGTGCCAGCAGCGTGAGGCCCCTGGCCAAGGTGGAAGAGACCCAGTACTTC. Residues: CASSVRPLAKVEETQYF.

The CDR3 DNA is TGTGCCAGCAGTTCCTCGGGACAGGGAGGTCGTCAGCCCCAGCATTTT. Its protein is CASSSSGQGGRQPQHF. The chain recombines TRBV27 with TRBJ1-5, with 9 bases matching TRBD1. The J segment lost 6 bases and the V segment lost 4 bases, leaving 10 bases of the junction unmatched. The CDR3 is 16 residues long. Per germline, CDR1 MNHEY and CDR2 SMNVEV (reference sequence).

The J gene is TRBJ2-5, the V gene TRBV2; D perhaps matches TRBD2 (6 bases). The germline V gene has CDR1 SNHLY and CDR2 FYNNEI. The CDR3 has 13 residues. The CDR3: CGSELAPQETQYF. The CDR3 bases are TGTGGCTCGGAACTAGCTCCTCAAGAGACCCAGTACTTC.

The chain is built from TRBV7-8 and TRBJ1-4; D ambiguous. Germline values: CDR1 SGHVS, CDR2 FQNEAQ. Trimming pared 5 bases from V and 5 bases from J, leaving 18 bases between. The CDR3 loop spans 16 amino acids. CDR3 protein: CASSPEPGPKNEKLFF. As DNA, the CDR3 is TGTGCCAGCAGCCCCGAACCGGGTCCGAAGAATGAAAAACTGTTTTTT.

The V and J genes are TRBV11-2 and TRBJ2-7, with a weak D call TRBD1 (6 bases). The germline V and J ends were trimmed by 6 bases and 4 bases, with 16 bases remaining between them. CDR3 length equals 14 residues. Germline assignment: CDR1 SGHAT and CDR2 FQNNGV. The CDR3, as DNA: TGTGCCAGCAGATTAAGCGCAGGGGATTACGAGCAGTACTTC. This encodes CASRLSAGDYEQYF.

The V gene is TRBV18, the J gene TRBJ1-4, with D perhaps TRBD1 (6 bases). Trimming pared 6 bases from V and 8 bases from J, leaving 13 bases between. Germline assignment: CDR1 KGHSH and CDR2 LQKENI. The CDR3 loop spans 13 amino acids. The CDR3, as DNA: TGTGCCAGCTCCCCAGGGGCGGCGGAAAAACTGTTTTTT. This sequence encodes CASSPGAAEKLFF.